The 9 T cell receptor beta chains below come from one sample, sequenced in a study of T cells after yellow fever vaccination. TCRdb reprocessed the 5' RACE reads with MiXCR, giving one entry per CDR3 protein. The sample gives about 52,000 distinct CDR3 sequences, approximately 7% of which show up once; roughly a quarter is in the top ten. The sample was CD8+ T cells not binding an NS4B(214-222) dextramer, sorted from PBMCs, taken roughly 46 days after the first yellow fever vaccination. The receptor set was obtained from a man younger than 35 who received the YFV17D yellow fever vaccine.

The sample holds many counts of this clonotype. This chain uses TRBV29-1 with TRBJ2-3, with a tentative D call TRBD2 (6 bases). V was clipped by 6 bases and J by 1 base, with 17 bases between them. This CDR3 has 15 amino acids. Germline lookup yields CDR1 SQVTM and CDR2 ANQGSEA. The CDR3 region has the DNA TGCAGCGTGGAGGGCAGGCGGGGCCGCACAGATACGCAGTATTTT. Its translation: CSVEGRRGRTDTQYF.

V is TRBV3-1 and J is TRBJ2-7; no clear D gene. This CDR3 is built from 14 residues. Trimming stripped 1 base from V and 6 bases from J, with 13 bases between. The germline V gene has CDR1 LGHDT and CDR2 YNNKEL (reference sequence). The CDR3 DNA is TGTGCCAGCAGCCAAGCCGACGAAGGTTCCGAGCAGTACGTC. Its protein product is CASSQADEGSEQYV.

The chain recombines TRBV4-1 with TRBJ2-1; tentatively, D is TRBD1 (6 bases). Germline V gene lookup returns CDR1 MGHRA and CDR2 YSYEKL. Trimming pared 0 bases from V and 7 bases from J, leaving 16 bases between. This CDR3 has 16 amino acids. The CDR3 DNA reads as TGCGCCAGCAGCCAAGAATCCCTCCTGAGGGGGAATGAGCAGTTCTTC. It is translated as CASSQESLLRGNEQFF.

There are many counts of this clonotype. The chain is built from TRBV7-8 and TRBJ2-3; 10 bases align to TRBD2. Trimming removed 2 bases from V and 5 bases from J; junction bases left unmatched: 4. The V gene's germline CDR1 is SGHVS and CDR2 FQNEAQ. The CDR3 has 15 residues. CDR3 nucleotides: TGTGCCAGCAGCTTACAGCGGGGGGGCCGAGATACGCAGTATTTT. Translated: CASSLQRGGRDTQYF.

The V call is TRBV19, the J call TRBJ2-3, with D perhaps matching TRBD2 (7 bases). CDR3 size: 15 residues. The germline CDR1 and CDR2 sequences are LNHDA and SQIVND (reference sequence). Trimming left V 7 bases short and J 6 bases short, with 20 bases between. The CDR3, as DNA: TGTGCCAGTAACTCATATTTTGAGGGGGGGGATACGCAGTATTTT. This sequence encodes CASNSYFEGGDTQYF.

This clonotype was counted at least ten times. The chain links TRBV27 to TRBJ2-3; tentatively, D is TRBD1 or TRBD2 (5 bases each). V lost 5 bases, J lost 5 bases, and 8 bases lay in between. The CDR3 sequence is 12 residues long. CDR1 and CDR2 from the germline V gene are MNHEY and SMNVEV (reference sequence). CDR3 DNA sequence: TGTGCCAGCAGTCTGAGGGGAGATACGCAGTATTTT. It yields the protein CASSLRGDTQYF.

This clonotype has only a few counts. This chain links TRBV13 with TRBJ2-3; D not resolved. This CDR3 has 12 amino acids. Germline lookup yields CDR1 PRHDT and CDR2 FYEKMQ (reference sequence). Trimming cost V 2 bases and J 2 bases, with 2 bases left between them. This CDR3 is CASSLYTDTQYF. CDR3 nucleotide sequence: TGTGCCAGCAGCTTATACACAGATACGCAGTATTTT.

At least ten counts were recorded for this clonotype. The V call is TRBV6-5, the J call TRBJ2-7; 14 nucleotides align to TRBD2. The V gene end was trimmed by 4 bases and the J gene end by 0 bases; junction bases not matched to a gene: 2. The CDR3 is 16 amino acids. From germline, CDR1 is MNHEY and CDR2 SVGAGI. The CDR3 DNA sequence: TGTGCCAGCAGTTCCGGGACTAGCGGGGGCTCCTACGAGCAGTACGTC. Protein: CASSSGTSGGSYEQYV.

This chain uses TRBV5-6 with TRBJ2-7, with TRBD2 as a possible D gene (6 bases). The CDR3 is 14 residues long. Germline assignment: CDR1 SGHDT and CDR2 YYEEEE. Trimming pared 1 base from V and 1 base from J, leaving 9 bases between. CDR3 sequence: CASSLRRGSYEQYV. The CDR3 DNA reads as TGTGCCAGCAGCTTGCGGCGGGGATCCTACGAGCAGTACGTC.